A selection of T cell receptor beta chains follows, all from one sample in a study of CD8 T cells in Susac syndrome. TCRdb reprocessed the immunoSEQ multiplex PCR reads via MiXCR and lists one record per CDR3 protein. The data hold 150,000 to 250,000 distinct CDR3 sequences, with 90% to 95% observed a single time. The sample consisted of CD4+ T cells from PBMCs. Every receptor here comes from a human donor with multiple sclerosis. CDR3s include the opening cysteine and the closing phenylalanine or tryptophan. A D gene is named only where the DNA matches it firmly. Rows give clone size only sometimes, using once, few, many, or a class for an expanded clone.

TRBJ2-7,few,TRBV12-3/TRBV12-4,TRBD1,TGTGCCAGCAGTCAAGGACAGGTCTACGAGCAGTACTTC,CASSQGQVYEQYF
TRBJ2-7,NA,TRBV6-2/TRBV6-3,TRBD1,TGTGCCAGCAGCCCCTATCGACAGGGGCCCTTCTACGAGCAGTACTTC,CASSPYRQGPFYEQYF
TRBJ2-7,NA,TRBV6-5,NA,TGTGCCAGCAGTTACTCAAGGGACACTCCTACCTACGAGCAGTACTTC,CASSYSRDTPTYEQYF
TRBJ2-2,NA,TRBV29-1,NA,TGCAGCGTTGAGGGACTTTACACCGGGGAGCTGTTTTTT,CSVEGLYTGELFF
TRBJ1-4,NA,TRBV30,NA,TGTGCCTGGAGTCGAAAGACCAAGGCTAATGAAAAACTGTTTTTT,CAWSRKTKANEKLFF
TRBJ2-2,once,TRBV7-2,NA,TGTGCCAGCAGCGCGAGCTTTGGCGGGACGAACACCGGGGAGCTGTTTTTT,CASSASFGGTNTGELFF
TRBJ1-2,NA,TRBV7-2,NA,TGTGCCAGCAGCTTAGACGGATCCTTAAGCGGCTACACCTTC,CASSLDGSLSGYTF
TRBJ1-2,NA,TRBV25-1,NA,TGTGCCAGCACCGGGGCACGAGGCTACACCTTC,CASTGARGYTF
TRBJ2-5,NA,TRBV9,TRBD2,TGTGCCAGCAGCCCACGGATGTCTGTCTCGGCTAGCGGGAGAGGGCCGCAAGAGACCCAGTACTTC,CASSPRMSVSASGRGPQETQYF
TRBJ2-7,once,TRBV3-1,NA,TGTGCCAGCAGCCATCGTACGGTGAACTACGAGCAGTACTTC,CASSHRTVNYEQYF
TRBJ2-2,NA,TRBV7-8,TRBD2,TGTGCCAGCAGCCCTCGGGGGGACGGGGAGCTGTTTTTT,CASSPRGDGELFF
TRBJ1-2,NA,TRBV9,TRBD1,TGTGCCAGCAGCCCCGACAGGGGAAGCTATGGCTACACCTTC,CASSPDRGSYGYTF
TRBJ2-1,NA,TRBV6-1,TRBD2,TGTGCCAGCAGAAGCGGGGGGTACAATGAGCAGTTCTTC,CASRSGGYNEQFF
TRBJ1-2,NA,TRBV20-1,TRBD1,TGCAGTGCTGGCGGACAGGGGTTAGATGGCTACACCTTC,CSAGGQGLDGYTF
TRBJ2-2,NA,TRBV12-3/TRBV12-4,NA,TGTGCCAGCAGTTCCAGATGGGTAACGAACACCGGGGAGCTGTTTTTT,CASSSRWVTNTGELFF
TRBJ2-3,NA,TRBV7-9,NA,TGTGCCAGCAGCTTGTTACGGCAGACAGATACGCAGTATTTT,CASSLLRQTDTQYF
TRBJ1-5,NA,TRBV27,NA,TGTGCCAGCAGTTTACAGAGAGGGTTTCAGCCCCAGCATTTT,CASSLQRGFQPQHF
TRBJ2-1,NA,TRBV4-1,NA,TGCGCCAGCAGCCAAGCCCCCGGCGGGAACAATGAGCAGTTCTTC,CASSQAPGGNNEQFF
TRBJ1-2,NA,TRBV6-6,TRBD1,TGTGCCAGCAGTTACTCTGTGGACAGGGATAACTATGGCTACACCTTC,CASSYSVDRDNYGYTF
TRBJ2-5,NA,TRBV12-3/TRBV12-4,NA,TGTGCCAGCAGTTTTCAGGGGGGAGAGACCCAGTACTTC,CASSFQGGETQYF
TRBJ2-5,NA,TRBV2,TRBD2,TGTGCCAGCAGTGACAGCCTAGCGGGGATCGAGACCCAGTACTTC,CASSDSLAGIETQYF
TRBJ1-5,NA,TRBV4-1,NA,TGCGCCAGCAGCCAAGAGGTCTTTAGCAATCAGCCCCAGCATTTT,CASSQEVFSNQPQHF
TRBJ2-1,NA,TRBV11-2,NA,TGTGCCAGCAGCTTAGATGGACTCAATGAGCAGTTCTTC,CASSLDGLNEQFF
TRBJ1-4,once,TRBV25-1,NA,TGTGCCAGCAGTGAAGAAGGAAAACTGTTTTTT,CASSEEGKLFF
TRBJ2-1,NA,TRBV7-2,TRBD2,TGTGCCAGCAGCACCGGACTAGCGGGAAACAATGAGCAGTTCTTC,CASSTGLAGNNEQFF
TRBJ2-1,NA,TRBV9,TRBD2,TGTGCCAGCAGCGCAGGGACTAGCGGGGGGAGGTCCTACAATGAGCAGTTCTTC,CASSAGTSGGRSYNEQFF
TRBJ1-5,NA,TRBV6-2/TRBV6-3,NA,TGTGCCAGCAGTTACGGGGCAGAGCCCCAGCATTTT,CASSYGAEPQHF
TRBJ2-5,NA,TRBV29-1,TRBD2,TGCAGCGTCGCAGGCGGGGGGCAGGGAGAGACCCAGTACTTC,CSVAGGGQGETQYF
TRBJ1-6,NA,TRBV3-1,TRBD1,TGTGCCAGCAGCCCTAGACAGGGTTGGAATTCACCCCTCCACTTT,CASSPRQGWNSPLHF
TRBJ1-6,NA,TRBV6-2/TRBV6-3,TRBD1,TGTGCCAGCAGTCTGGACAGGGGGAATTCACCCCTCCACTTT,CASSLDRGNSPLHF
TRBJ2-3,NA,TRBV12-3/TRBV12-4,TRBD2,TGTGCCAGCAGGACCGGGACTAGCGGAGATACGCAGTATTTT,CASRTGTSGDTQYF
TRBJ2-6,NA,TRBV5-1,NA,TGCGCCAGCAGCTTTGGAGGGGCCTCTGGGGCCAACGTCCTGACTTTC,CASSFGGASGANVLTF
TRBJ2-1,NA,TRBV20-1,NA,TGCAGTGCTCCCAGCCAGTTCGGTGAGCAGTTCTTC,CSAPSQFGEQFF
TRBJ1-1,NA,TRBV29-1,NA,TGCAGCGTTGAAAGGCGACAAATGAACACTGAAGCTTTCTTT,CSVERRQMNTEAFF
TRBJ1-1,NA,TRBV12-3/TRBV12-4,TRBD1,TGTGCCAGCAGGTGGACAGGGGGCCGGGGCACTGAAGCTTTCTTT,CASRWTGGRGTEAFF
TRBJ2-5,NA,TRBV11-2,NA,TGTGCCAGCAGCCCGGAGGCGGAGACCCAGTACTTC,CASSPEAETQYF
TRBJ2-7,NA,TRBV20-1,NA,TGCAGTGCTAGAGTCCCGAGGCGCGAGCAGTACTTC,CSARVPRREQYF
TRBJ1-5,NA,TRBV7-9,NA,TGTGCCAGCAGTCTTCAGGGTCCGCAGCCCCAGCATTTT,CASSLQGPQPQHF
TRBJ2-1,NA,TRBV29-1,NA,TGCAGCGTCCGGCGGGTCTTATATGAGCAGTTCTTC,CSVRRVLYEQFF
TRBJ2-3,NA,TRBV9,NA,TGTGCCAGCAGCGTCGCCCTGGGGGGGCTTTTAGATACGCAGTATTTT,CASSVALGGLLDTQYF
TRBJ1-1,NA,TRBV20-1,NA,TGCAGTGCCTCCTTTGGGGTGAACACTGAAGCTTTCTTT,CSASFGVNTEAFF
TRBJ1-2,NA,TRBV3-1,NA,TGTGCCAGCAGTGCCGGTGGGTCTGGCTACACCTTC,CASSAGGSGYTF
TRBJ2-7,NA,TRBV29-1,NA,TGCAGCGTTGATAGGGGATCAACAGGGGAGCAGTACTTC,CSVDRGSTGEQYF
TRBJ2-5,NA,TRBV20-1,NA,TGCAGTGCGCACCTAACACAAGAGACCCAGTACTTC,CSAHLTQETQYF
TRBJ2-5,NA,TRBV7-2,TRBD2,TGTGCCGCGGGGGTGATCCAAGAGACCCAGTACTTC,CAAGVIQETQYF
TRBJ2-1,NA,TRBV14,NA,TGTGCCAGCAGCCAAGACCCGGACGGATCCTACAATGAGCAGTTCTTC,CASSQDPDGSYNEQFF
TRBJ1-1,NA,TRBV7-9,NA,TGTGCCAGCAGACCAGGGGCTGAAGCTTTCTTT,CASRPGAEAFF
TRBJ2-6,once,TRBV11-2,NA,TGTGCCAGCAGCTTAATCCAGGGGAAAGCCAACGTCCTGACTTTC,CASSLIQGKANVLTF
TRBJ2-1,NA,TRBV3-1,NA,TGTGCCAGCAGCCTACCCCCCCTCTACAATGAGCAGTTCTTC,CASSLPPLYNEQFF